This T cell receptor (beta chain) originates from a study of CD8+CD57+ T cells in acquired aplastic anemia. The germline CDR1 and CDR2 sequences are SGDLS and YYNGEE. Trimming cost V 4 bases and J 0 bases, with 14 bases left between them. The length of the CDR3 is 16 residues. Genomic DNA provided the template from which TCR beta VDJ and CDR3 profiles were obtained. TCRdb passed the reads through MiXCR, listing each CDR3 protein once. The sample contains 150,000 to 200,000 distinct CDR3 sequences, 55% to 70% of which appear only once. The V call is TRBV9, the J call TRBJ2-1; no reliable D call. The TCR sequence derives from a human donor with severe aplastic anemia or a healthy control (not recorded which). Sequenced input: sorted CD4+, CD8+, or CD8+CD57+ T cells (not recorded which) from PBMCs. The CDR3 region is CASSRRQTSSYNEQFF. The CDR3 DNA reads TGTGCCAGCAGCCGTAGGCAGACCAGCTCCTACAATGAGCAGTTCTTC.